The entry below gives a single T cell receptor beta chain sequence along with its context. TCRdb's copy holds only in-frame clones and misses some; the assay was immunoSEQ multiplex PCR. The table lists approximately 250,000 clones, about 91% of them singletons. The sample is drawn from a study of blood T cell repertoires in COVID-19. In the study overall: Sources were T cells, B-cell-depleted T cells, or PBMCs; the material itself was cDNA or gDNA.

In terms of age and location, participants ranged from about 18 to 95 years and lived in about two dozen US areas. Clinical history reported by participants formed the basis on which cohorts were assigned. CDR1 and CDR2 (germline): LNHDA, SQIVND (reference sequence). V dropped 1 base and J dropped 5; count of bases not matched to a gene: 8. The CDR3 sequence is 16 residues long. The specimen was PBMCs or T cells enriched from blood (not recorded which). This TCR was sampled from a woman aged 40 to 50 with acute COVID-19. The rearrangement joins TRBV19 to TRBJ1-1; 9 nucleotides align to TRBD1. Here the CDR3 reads CASSIGPTGGRTEAFF. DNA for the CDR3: TGTGCCAGTAGTATAGGGCCAACAGGGGGCAGGACTGAAGCTTTCTTT.